These 21 T cell receptor beta chains originate from one sample sequenced in a study of metastatic and nonmetastatic thyroid tumors (dated by TCRdb to about 2020). No treatment had been received by any patient before thyroid surgery. Library prep was done by PCR. TCRdb shows the sequencer as Illumina HiSeq 4000. The public reads were reprocessed in TCRdb via fastp at Q25 and MiXCR, keeping in-frame beta chains. This sample has more than 10,000 clones in its table, and approximately 30% of those were observed once. The top ten hold 12% of the sample. The sequencing sample was made of tumor tissue. The receptors stem from a female donor with papillary thyroid cancer or a benign thyroid nodule (not recorded which). Some clones in this sample may be carry-over from other donors' samples.

This clone has ten or more counts. A read error may account for a junction end that differs from germline. This chain links TRBV28 with TRBJ1-1; 8 bases agree with TRBD1. The germline V gene encodes CDR1 MDHEN and CDR2 SYDVKM. CDR3 length: 13 amino acids. The CDR3 nucleotides are TGTGCCAGCACTTTACAGGGGGTTACTGAAGCTTTCTTT. Translating it yields CASTLQGVTEAFF.

By its share, this clone is medium-sized. The rearrangement links TRBV2 to TRBJ2-7; D is uncertain. V lost 4 bases and J 3 bases, leaving 7 bases between the germline ends. Germline values: CDR1 SNHLY, CDR2 FYNNEI. CDR3 size: 12 residues. The CDR3 protein is CASSGGSYEQYF. The CDR3 nucleotides read TGTGCCAGCAGTGGCGGAAGCTACGAGCAGTACTTC.

This clone is classed as medium-sized. The rearrangement uses TRBV28 and TRBJ2-7; 7 nucleotides line up with TRBD2. V shed 6 bases and J 0 bases; nucleotides not matched to a gene: 8. The CDR3 totals 15 residues. CDR1 and CDR2 from the germline V gene are MDHEN and SYDVKM. CDR3 sequence (DNA): TGTGCCAGCAGACGCGGGACTAAAAGCTCCTACGAGCAGTACTTC. It is translated as CASRRGTKSSYEQYF.

There are many counts of this clone. The chain links TRBV15 to TRBJ1-4; the D is unclear. CDR3 length equals 16 residues. Per germline, CDR1 LNHNV and CDR2 YYDKDF (reference sequence). Trimming shortened V by 0 bases and J by 3 bases, and 11 bases separated the two germline ends. CDR3 sequence (DNA): TGTGCCACCAGCAGAGATTTTCGCCGGGCTAATGAAAAACTGTTTTTT. This sequence encodes CATSRDFRRANEKLFF.

This clone has at least ten counts. One base away lies a much larger clone, so this may be a sequencing read error. Other DNA sequences within the sample encode an identical CDR3. The chain has TRBV12-5 and TRBJ2-6; D remains unclear. The CDR3 is made up of 15 amino acids. The ends were cut back, 6 bases at V and 12 bases at J, with 21 bases in the middle. From germline, CDR1 is LGHNT and CDR2 FRNRAP. CDR3 nucleotide sequence: TGTGCTAGTGGACCCCCACGAGCTGGGATCAGCGTCCTGACTTTC. Protein: CASGPPRAGISVLTF.

Turning to this clone: An end of the junction does not agree with germline; a read error may underlie this. The chain is built from TRBV5-1 and TRBJ2-3; maybe TRBD2 (6 bases). The CDR3 runs to 17 residues. Per the germline V gene, CDR1 is SGHRS and CDR2 is YFSETQ. The CDR3 DNA reads TGCTCCAGCAGCCTCCGATCTGGGGGGAGGTCAACAGATACTCAGTATTTT. Amino acid sequence: CSSSLRSGGRSTDTQYF.

The chain employs TRBV27 and TRBJ2-7; 8 bases are shared with TRBD2. CDR3 length: 15 amino acids. The germline gives CDR1 MNHEY, CDR2 SMNVEV (reference sequence). After removal of 5 bases from V and 2 bases from J, the junction contained 8 bases not matched to a gene. The CDR3 region has the DNA TGTGCCAGCAGTCAGGGGCCGGGAGGGACCTACGAGCAGTACTTC. Its translation: CASSQGPGGTYEQYF.

In this sample, this clone turned up a few times. This chain connects TRBV10-3 to TRBJ1-6, with TRBD1 as a possible D gene (5 bases). Germline V CDR1 and CDR2: ENHRY, SYGVKD. The CDR3 has 13 residues. V was cut by 6 bases and J by 7 bases, with 10 bases left in between. The CDR3 loop is CAIRDDSNSPLHF. The CDR3 nucleotides read TGTGCCATCAGGGACGACAGCAATTCACCCCTCCACTTT.

This chain uses TRBV6-1 with TRBJ2-7, with 7 bases identical to TRBD1. The germline gives CDR1 MNHNS, CDR2 SASEGT. J was trimmed by 0 bases and V by 3 bases; bases with no gene match: 2. This CDR3 has 14 residues. CDR3 amino acids: CASSEGDSSYEQYF. As DNA, the CDR3 is TGTGCCAGCAGTGAGGGGGACAGCTCCTACGAGCAGTACTTC.

V usage is TRBV5-4 and J usage is TRBJ2-1; 8 positions agree with TRBD1. CDR3 size: 20 residues. V gave up 1 base and J gave up 0 bases; unmatched junction bases: 15. Germline V lookup: CDR1 SGHNT, CDR2 YYREEE (reference sequence). The CDR3 is CASSLFGQGSTTSSYNEQFF. Here the CDR3 DNA reads TGTGCCAGCAGCTTGTTTGGACAGGGTAGTACTACCTCCTCCTACAATGAGCAGTTCTTC.

Relative to its sample, this clone is large. V gene TRBV28 combines with J gene TRBJ2-7; 7 bases align to TRBD2. The V gene's germline CDR1 is MDHEN and CDR2 SYDVKM. V lost 5 bases to trimming and J lost 3 bases; unmatched junction nucleotides: 13. This CDR3 is 16 amino acids long. The CDR3, as DNA: TGTGCCAGCAGTCGATTCGGGGCTAGCGGCAACTACGAGCAGTACTTC. Translated: CASSRFGASGNYEQYF.

This clone occurred many times. The V gene is TRBV20-1, the J gene TRBJ2-3; a weak D match, TRBD2 (6 bases). The CDR3 sequence is 15 residues long. Trimming pared 7 bases from V and 2 bases from J, leaving 19 bases between. The germline V gene encodes CDR1 DFQATT and CDR2 SNEGSKA (reference sequence). CDR3 sequence reads: CSVPRIRGNTDTQYF. The CDR3 DNA is TGCAGTGTCCCGCGGATTCGCGGGAACACAGATACGCAGTATTTT.

The CDR3 region is CASSITVGGGELFF. The CDR3 DNA reads as TGTGCCAGTAGTATCACAGTTGGTGGCGGGGAGCTGTTTTTT. The chain links TRBV19 to TRBJ2-2; D is unclear. Germline loops: CDR1 LNHDA, CDR2 SQIVND (reference sequence). There are 14 residues in the CDR3. The V and J ends lost 3 bases and 7 bases respectively, with 12 bases between them.

Only one count was recorded for this clone. The V call is TRBV20-1, the J call TRBJ1-1, with a tentative D call TRBD1 (5 bases). The CDR3 spans 14 residues. Between the trimmed V and J ends, which lost 5 bases and 0 bases, there was a span of 13 bases. In germline, CDR1 is DFQATT, CDR2 SNEGSKA (reference sequence). Here the CDR3 DNA reads TGCAGTGCTTCGACAGTGAACTTGAACACTGAAGCTTTCTTT. Translating it yields CSASTVNLNTEAFF.

By sample share, this clone is medium-sized. The chain is built from TRBV5-1 and TRBJ2-7, with D uncertain. This CDR3 is built from 13 residues. Per germline, CDR1 SGHRS and CDR2 YFSETQ. Trimming left V 0 bases short and J 6 bases short, with 10 bases between. CDR3 residues: CASSLDARAEQYF. The CDR3 DNA reads as TGCGCCAGCAGCTTGGACGCAAGGGCCGAGCAGTACTTC.

Within the sample, this clone is medium-sized. The genes are TRBV5-1 and TRBJ1-1, with D possibly matching TRBD1 (6 bases). This CDR3 is built from 15 residues. The germline V gene has CDR1 SGHRS and CDR2 YFSETQ. Trimming pared 4 bases from V and 1 base from J, leaving 14 bases between. CDR3 sequence: CASSLRSTGNTEAFF. In nucleotides, the CDR3 is TGCGCCAGCAGCCTGCGCTCGACAGGGAACACTGAAGCTTTCTTT.

This chain connects TRBV7-2 to TRBJ2-7; D gene ambiguous. Germline CDR1 SGHTA, CDR2 FQGNSA. The CDR3 sequence is 13 residues long. Trimming left V 5 bases short and J 0 bases short, with 8 bases between. The CDR3 here is CASSAAISYEQYF. DNA for the CDR3: TGTGCCAGCAGCGCTGCAATCTCCTACGAGCAGTACTTC.

This chain connects TRBV5-5 to TRBJ2-2; 7 positions match TRBD1. Looked up from germline, CDR1 is SGHKS and CDR2 is YYEKEE (reference sequence). The CDR3 is made up of 13 amino acids. Unmatched junction bases numbered 7, after V lost 5 bases and J lost 9 bases. CDR3 coding DNA: TGTGCCAGCAGTTCCGCGGACAGGCGGGAGCTGTTTTTT. Its protein is CASSSADRRELFF.

By frequency in the sample, this clone is medium-sized. V is TRBV4-1 and J is TRBJ1-4, with a possible D match to TRBD1 (5 bases). Germline V gives CDR1 MGHRA, CDR2 YSYEKL. V was shortened by 0 bases and J by 8 bases, with 16 bases between the two germline ends. This CDR3 comprises 16 residues. The CDR3 protein is CASSQDGGWLAEKLFF. The DNA for the CDR3 is TGCGCCAGCAGCCAAGATGGGGGATGGCTCGCCGAAAAACTGTTTTTT.

The chain recombines TRBV28 with TRBJ1-6; possibly TRBD1 for D (5 bases). V was trimmed by 7 bases and J by 7 bases, leaving 14 bases between them. CDR1 is MDHEN, CDR2 SYDVKM, per germline. This CDR3 has 14 residues. In DNA form, the CDR3 reads TGTGCCAGCACCCTCGGGGCGGGGAATTCACCCCTCCACTTT. Translated, it gives CASTLGAGNSPLHF.

In its sample, this clone ranks as medium-sized (0.01 to 0.1%). V and J are TRBV5-1 and TRBJ2-7; the match to TRBD1 covers 11 bases. CDR1 is SGHRS and CDR2 is YFSETQ in the germline V gene. This CDR3 spans 15 amino acids. The J segment lost 3 bases and the V segment lost 4 bases, leaving 6 bases of the junction unmatched. Written as DNA, the CDR3 is TGCGCCAGCAGCATAACCGGGACAGGGGGCTACGAGCAGTACTTC. It translates to CASSITGTGGYEQYF.